These 3 T cell receptor beta chains share one sample of origin, sequenced in a study of shared T cell receptors in the human thymus. Measured with immunoSEQ multiplex PCR; TCRdb has only the in-frame clones, and not every one. The table lists more than 550,000 clones, 70% to 90% of them singletons, with about 0.0098% in the top ten. The same data also went into a second study, on human thymus T cells.

The sample consisted of thymocytes. These receptors all stem from a girl under three years old with a congenital heart defect.

The V gene is TRBV10-1, the J gene TRBJ2-1, with TRBD1 matching over 8 bases. This CDR3 has 16 amino acids. Germline loops: CDR1 WNHNN, CDR2 SYGVQD (reference sequence). With V trimmed by 5 bases and J by 2 bases, 8 bases remained unmatched. CDR3 protein: CASSLDRVEPYNEQFF. CDR3 DNA: TGCGCCAGCAGTTTGGACAGGGTAGAGCCCTACAATGAGCAGTTCTTC.

J is TRBJ1-2 and V is TRBV4-1; D may be TRBD1 (6 bases). This CDR3 spans 16 amino acids. With 0 bases removed from V and 4 bases from J, the gap between germline ends came to 15 bases. The germline gives CDR1 MGHRA, CDR2 YSYEKL. The chain's CDR3 is CASSQDIRLQGYGYTF. The DNA for the CDR3 is TGCGCCAGCAGCCAAGATATAAGGCTACAGGGCTATGGCTACACCTTC.

The chain carries TRBV11-2 and TRBJ1-2; TRBD1 matches 8 bases. The length of the CDR3 is 16 residues. After removal of 1 base from V and 5 bases from J, the junction contained 9 bases not matched to a gene. Germline V gene data show CDR1 as SGHAT and CDR2 as FQNNGV. CDR3 nucleotides: TGTGCCAGCAGCTTAGGGGAGGCAGGGGGCTTTTATGGCTACACCTTC. Translated, it gives CASSLGEAGGFYGYTF.